Listed below are T cell receptor beta chains from one sample, sequenced in a study of T-cell reconstitution after alpha-beta-depleted transplantation in children. TCRdb analysed the PCR reads with MiXCR anew, one entry per CDR3 protein. The repertoire consists of about 400,000 distinct CDR3 sequences, with roughly 20% occurring once and the leading ten covering 3% to 4%. The specimen was PBMCs from the stem cell graft donor, collected from the stem cell graft. These receptors came from a human donor who donated a stem cell graft to a child with acute myeloid leukemia. Each CDR3 is given with its conserved first and last residue. A D gene is named only where the DNA matches it firmly. A row's size may be missing; if present it is once, few, many or a size class.

J,D,V,size,DNA,CDR3
TRBJ2-7,TRBD1,TRBV28,once,TGTGCCAGCAGTGTTATGATCGGGACAGGGCTTTACGAGCAGTACTTC,CASSVMIGTGLYEQYF
TRBJ2-7,TRBD2,TRBV20-1,many,TGCAGTGCTCTAACTAGCGGGGCCTCCTACGAGCAGTACTTC,CSALTSGASYEQYF
TRBJ1-2,TRBD1,TRBV29-1,few,TGCAGCGTTGATTCAGGGGGCGATGGCTACACCTTC,CSVDSGGDGYTF
TRBJ2-5,-,TRBV29-1,few,TGCAGCGTTGAGAGGGCTAGCTCAGAGACCCAGTACTTC,CSVERASSETQYF
TRBJ2-3,TRBD2,TRBV20-1,few,TGCAGTGGAAATAATAGGGGTAGCGGGAGCACAGATACGCAGTATTTT,CSGNNRGSGSTDTQYF
TRBJ2-5,-,TRBV6-5,few,TGTGCCAGCAGTTACACCTACAGGGAAGAGACCCAGTACTTC,CASSYTYREETQYF
TRBJ1-2,TRBD1,TRBV10-3,-,TGTGCCACGAAATGGACAGGGGACGACTATGGCTACACCTTC,CATKWTGDDYGYTF
TRBJ1-5,-,TRBV2,-,TGTGCCAGCAGTGGGACAAACAGGAATCAGCCCCAGCATTTT,CASSGTNRNQPQHF
TRBJ2-7,-,TRBV29-1,many,TGCAGCGCCCTAAGCTCCTACGAGCAGTACTTC,CSALSSYEQYF
TRBJ2-4,TRBD1,TRBV12-3/TRBV12-4,few,TGTGCCAGCAGTGGGACAGGGAGGAACATTCAGTACTTC,CASSGTGRNIQYF
TRBJ1-1,TRBD1,TRBV6-5,few,TGTGCCAGCAGTTACCCGACAGGGGTGACTGAAGCTTTCTTT,CASSYPTGVTEAFF
TRBJ2-7,TRBD2,TRBV5-1,few,TGCGCCAGCAGCTTGTCGGCGGGGGGCACATCCTACGAGCAGTACTTC,CASSLSAGGTSYEQYF
TRBJ2-7,-,TRBV20-1,many,TGCAGTGCTAGATCTAATGGTCGGGTAATCTGGGAGTACGAGCAGTACTTC,CSARSNGRVIWEYEQYF
TRBJ1-5,-,TRBV6-1,-,TGTGCCAGCGGGACACCCAGCGGGCATTTT,CASGTPSGHF
TRBJ2-7,-,TRBV12-3/TRBV12-4,-,TGTGCCAGCAGTTCCTCCAATACAGGGTACGAGCAGTACTTC,CASSSSNTGYEQYF
TRBJ1-4,TRBD1,TRBV4-1,few,TGCGCCAGCAGCGAACAGGGGGCATGGGATGAAAAACTGTTTTTT,CASSEQGAWDEKLFF
TRBJ2-7,-,TRBV5-1,few,TGCGCCAGCAGGGAGAGTACCTACGAGCAGTACTTC,CASRESTYEQYF
TRBJ2-7,TRBD2,TRBV24-1,many,TGTGCCACCAGTGATGCGGGAGGGCCCCTTCGGCAGTACTTC,CATSDAGGPLRQYF
TRBJ1-5,TRBD1,TRBV7-2,-,TGTGCCAGCAGCTCGCACCGGGACAGGGGACAGCCCCAGCATTTT,CASSSHRDRGQPQHF
TRBJ2-2,-,TRBV29-1,many,TGCAGCGCCCAATCCGGCACCGGGGAGCTGTTTTTT,CSAQSGTGELFF
TRBJ2-7,TRBD2,TRBV12-3/TRBV12-4,-,TGTGCCAGCAGTGGGGGTCTAGCGGGATTCTCCTACGAGCAGTACTTC,CASSGGLAGFSYEQYF
TRBJ2-1,TRBD1,TRBV10-3,many,TGTGCCATCAGTGATGGACAGGCGACAAATGAGCAGTTCTTC,CAISDGQATNEQFF